Following are 31 T cell receptor beta chains from one sample sequenced in a study of control samples from healthy donors and cancer patients (TCRdb year 2020). The library came from the immunoSEQ multiplex PCR assay. The source is immuneACCESS, and TCRdb retained only in-frame sequences with V and J called. Part of the clones is not carried over; for the studies checked, unresolved V genes explain less than half of this, and the remainder is unexplained. This sample gives about 140,000 clones in total; around 85% of them show up just once. Around 10% of the sample lies in the top ten. The source material was blood. These receptors were collected from a woman in her twenties or thirties in good health.

This chain links TRBV10-3 with TRBJ1-1; D unresolved. Trimming left V 2 bases short and J 4 bases short, with 2 bases between. Germline V gene data show CDR1 as ENHRY and CDR2 as SYGVKD. The CDR3 contains 11 residues. CDR3 region: CAISEITEAFF. The CDR3 DNA follows: TGTGCCATCAGTGAGATCACTGAAGCTTTCTTT.

This chain joins TRBV6-1 and TRBJ2-7; D might be TRBD2 (6 bases). Per germline, CDR1 MNHNS and CDR2 SASEGT. CDR3 length equals 15 residues. V lost 0 bases and J 5 bases, leaving 14 bases between the germline ends. The CDR3 nucleotides are TGTGCCAGCAGTGAAGCGCGGGACCGGACAAACGAGCAGTACTTC. Protein: CASSEARDRTNEQYF.

The chain uses TRBV3-1 (or the pseudogene TRBV3-2) and TRBJ2-7, with D perhaps TRBD2 (6 bases). V lost 5 bases to trimming and J lost 2 bases, with 16 bases between them. This CDR3 comprises 15 residues. Looked up from germline, CDR1 is LGHDT and CDR2 is YNNKEL (reference sequence). CDR3 loop: CASSAGLHTTYEQYF. In DNA form, the CDR3 reads TGTGCCAGCAGCGCTGGACTACATACCACCTACGAGCAGTACTTC.

V is TRBV23-1 and J is TRBJ1-1, with D tentatively TRBD1 (6 bases). TRBV23-1 is assigned to the ORF class and has an uncertain function. V lost 7 bases and J 3 bases, leaving 9 bases between the germline ends. CDR3 length: 12 residues. CDR3 in DNA: TGCGCCAGCACAGGGGATCACACTGAAGCTTTCTTT. It encodes CASTGDHTEAFF.

The chain employs TRBV29-1 and TRBJ2-1, with 8 positions matching TRBD2. The germline gives CDR1 SQVTM, CDR2 ANQGSEA. After removal of 3 bases from V and 6 bases from J, the junction contained 16 bases not matched to a gene. The CDR3 runs 17 residues. The CDR3 loop is CSVEVIRAGGVPNEQFF. In DNA, the CDR3 is TGCAGCGTTGAGGTGATACGGGCGGGAGGTGTTCCCAATGAGCAGTTCTTC.

The V gene is TRBV6-5, the J gene TRBJ2-1, with 11 positions matching TRBD2. Trimming took 7 bases from V and 4 from J; bases not matched to a gene: 6. This CDR3 contains 15 residues. Germline assignment: CDR1 MNHEY and CDR2 SVGAGI. The CDR3 coding sequence is TGTGCCAGCAAGCTCGGGACTAGCGGATACAATGAGCAGTTCTTC. This sequence encodes CASKLGTSGYNEQFF.

This clone was found once. V gene TRBV5-6 combines with J gene TRBJ1-2; D remains ambiguous. Trimming shortened V by 5 bases and J by 2 bases, and 10 bases separated the two germline ends. Germline lookup yields CDR1 SGHDT and CDR2 YYEEEE. The CDR3 is 13 amino acids. CDR3 coding DNA: TGTGCCAGCAGGTCACGGGGAAACTATGGCTACACCTTC. Protein: CASRSRGNYGYTF.

The chain carries TRBV5-1 and TRBJ2-7; 14 nucleotides line up with TRBD2. Germline V lookup: CDR1 SGHRS, CDR2 YFSETQ. The junction had 10 bases not matched to a gene; V was cut back by 4 bases and J by 7 bases. The CDR3 is 16 amino acids. The CDR3 DNA follows: TGCGCCAGCAGCCCAGGAGGGACTAGCGGGAGAACAGAGCAGTACTTC. This gives the protein CASSPGGTSGRTEQYF.

The genes are TRBV2 and TRBJ1-5; tentatively, D is TRBD1 (5 bases). This CDR3 comprises 13 residues. The V end lost 10 bases, the J end lost 7 bases, and 17 bases lay between the germline ends. CDR1 is SNHLY, CDR2 FYNNEI, per germline. This CDR3 is CANSTRRDQPQHF. The CDR3 bases are TGTGCCAACAGCACCCGGAGGGACCAGCCCCAGCATTTT.

The rearrangement links TRBV7-2 to TRBJ2-1; 9 bases align to TRBD2. This CDR3 region has 16 residues. Germline V gives CDR1 SGHTA, CDR2 FQGNSA. V was pared by 5 bases and J by 1 base, with 6 bases of the junction left unmatched. The CDR3 reads CASSPLAGGSYNEQFF. The DNA of the CDR3 is TGTGCCAGCAGCCCCCTCGCGGGAGGGTCCTACAATGAGCAGTTCTTC. The variable domain in full, completed from reference TRBV7-2 and TRBJ2-1, reads GAGVSQSPSNKVTEKGKDVELRCDPISGHTALYWYRQSLGQGLEFLIYFQGNSAPDKSGLPSDRFSAERTGGSVSTLTIQRTQQEDSAVYLCASSPLAGGSYNEQFFGPGTRLTVL.

In this sample, this clone turned up a few times. The chain joins TRBV9 to TRBJ1-3; 10 positions match TRBD1. CDR1 and CDR2 from the germline V gene are SGDLS and YYNGEE. This CDR3 region has 15 residues. Trimming took 3 bases from V and 3 from J; bases not matched to a gene: 3. CDR3 amino acids: CASSGTGGYGNTIYF. CDR3 sequence (DNA): TGTGCCAGCAGCGGGACAGGGGGATATGGAAACACCATATATTTT.

The J gene is TRBJ1-4, the V gene TRBV5-1; a weak D match, TRBD1 (5 bases). V lost 3 bases and J 2 bases, leaving 8 bases between the germline ends. CDR1 and CDR2 (germline): SGHRS, YFSETQ. This CDR3 contains 14 residues. CDR3 loop: CASSSRGTNEKLFF. In DNA form, the CDR3 reads TGCGCCAGCAGCTCCCGGGGGACTAATGAAAAACTGTTTTTT. Filled out from reference TRBV5-1 and TRBJ1-4, the complete variable domain reads KAGVTQTPRYLIKTRGQQVTLSCSPISGHRSVSWYQQTPGQGLQFLFEYFSETQRNKGNFPGRFSGRQFSNSRSEMNVSTLELGDSALYLCASSSRGTNEKLFFGSGTQLSVL.

This chain joins TRBV7-9 and TRBJ1-3; 9 positions match TRBD1. The CDR3 spans 16 residues. V was clipped by 4 bases and J by 0 bases; unmatched bases: 4. Looked up from germline, CDR1 is SEHNR and CDR2 is FQNEAQ (reference sequence). The CDR3 DNA reads as TGTGCCAGCAGCTACGGACAGGGGCCCTCTGGAAACACCATATATTTT. This codes for CASSYGQGPSGNTIYF.

The chain carries TRBV6-5 and TRBJ2-7; 8 bases match TRBD1. V lost 1 base to trimming and J lost 4 bases; unmatched junction nucleotides: 3. The length of the CDR3 is 14 residues. Germline CDR1 reads MNHEY; CDR2 reads SVGAGI. Written as DNA, the CDR3 is TGTGCCAGCAGTTACTTCGACAGGGGTTACGAGCAGTACTTC. This sequence encodes CASSYFDRGYEQYF.

This chain links TRBV6-6 with TRBJ2-4; maybe TRBD1 (6 bases). CDR1 is MNHNY and CDR2 is SVGAGI in the germline V gene (reference sequence). V lost 4 bases and J lost 9, with 16 bases in between. The CDR3 has 14 amino acids. CDR3 region: CASSLDRDMSIQYF. CDR3 nucleotides: TGTGCCAGCAGTTTAGACCGGGACATGAGCATTCAGTACTTC.

The table lists this clone with a count of one. This chain uses TRBV12-3 or TRBV12-4 with TRBJ2-1, with D perhaps matching TRBD1 (5 bases). V was trimmed by 1 base and J by 10 bases, leaving 11 bases between them. The CDR3 consists of 13 residues. The CDR3 protein is CASSLEGDREQFF. The CDR3 bases are TGTGCCAGCAGTTTAGAAGGGGATAGGGAGCAGTTCTTC.

In DNA form, the CDR3 reads TGTGCCAGCAGCTTAGAGACCCAGTACTTC. Amino acid sequence: CASSLETQYF. The chain links TRBV5-8 to TRBJ2-5; D gene unclear. V lost 2 bases and J lost 4, with 0 bases in between. Germline V CDR1 and CDR2: SGHTS, YDEGEE. This CDR3 contains 10 residues.

The chain combines TRBV12-5 with TRBJ2-2; 12 bases match TRBD2. CDR1 and CDR2 from the germline V gene are LGHNT and FRNRAP. This CDR3 is built from 18 residues. The trim removed 2 bases at V and 0 bases at J, leaving 4 bases unmatched. The CDR3 DNA follows: TGTGCTAGTGGTTTGACCCGGACTAGCGGGGCGAACACCGGGGAGCTGTTTTTT. Residues: CASGLTRTSGANTGELFF.

Only one count was recorded for this clone. The chain has TRBV4-2 and TRBJ1-4; D gene ambiguous. Per the germline V gene, CDR1 is LGHNA and CDR2 is YNFKEQ. The CDR3 spans 13 residues. Trimming took 1 base from V and 8 from J, leaving 8 bases between them. Here the CDR3 reads CASSQVFSEKLFF. The CDR3 bases are TGTGCCAGCAGCCAAGTCTTTTCCGAAAAACTGTTTTTT.

The rearrangement links TRBV30 to TRBJ1-6; maybe TRBD1 (5 bases). V lost 3 bases, J lost 1 base, and 22 bases lay in between. The CDR3 loop spans 19 amino acids. Germline CDR1 GTSNPN, CDR2 SVGIG (reference sequence). The DNA of the CDR3 is TGTGCCTGGAGCGCCCGATCTTGGGACTCTAGGTCCTATAATTCACCCCTCCACTTT. It encodes CAWSARSWDSRSYNSPLHF. Full variable domain (rest looked up from reference TRBV30 and TRBJ1-6): SQTIHQWPATLVQPVGSPLSLECTVEGTSNPNLYWYRQAAGRGLQLLFYSVGIGQISSEVPQNLSASRPQDRQFILSSKKLLLSDSGFYLCAWSARSWDSRSYNSPLHFGNGTRLTVT.

This chain connects TRBV6-5 to TRBJ2-1, with TRBD2 as a possible D gene (6 bases). Trimming took 0 bases from V and 8 from J, leaving 14 bases between them. This CDR3 is 15 amino acids long. Germline-derived CDR1 and CDR2 are MNHEY and SVGAGI. DNA of the CDR3: TGTGCCAGCAGTTACTCGCGGAGCGGGCACTATGAGCAGTTCTTC. This sequence encodes CASSYSRSGHYEQFF.

The V call is TRBV4-2, the J call TRBJ1-6; D gene unclear. The CDR3 runs 13 residues. Germline-derived CDR1 and CDR2 are LGHNA and YNFKEQ. Trimming pared 4 bases from V and 9 bases from J, leaving 10 bases between. The DNA for the CDR3 is TGTGCCAGCAGCCCAGTCGCGATTTCACCCCTCCACTTT. It encodes CASSPVAISPLHF.

The chain couples TRBV11-1 to TRBJ2-7; a weak D match, TRBD2 (5 bases). V shed 5 bases and J shed 2 bases, with 10 bases lying between them. The CDR3 runs to 13 residues. Germline loops: CDR1 SGHAT, CDR2 FQDESV (reference sequence). The CDR3 coding sequence is TGTGCCAGCAGCCAGGACGGGACCTACGAGCAGTACTTC. It is translated as CASSQDGTYEQYF. Together with reference TRBV11-1 and TRBJ2-7, the CDR3 gives the full variable domain: EAEVAQSPRYKITEKSQAVAFWCDPISGHATLYWYRQILGQGPELLVQFQDESVVDDSQLPKDRFSAERLKGVDSTLKIQPAELGDSAMYLCASSQDGTYEQYFGPGTRLTVT.

The gene calls are TRBV2 and TRBJ1-5, with no clear D. Trimming took 7 bases from V and 3 from J, leaving 16 bases between them. This CDR3 spans 15 amino acids. Per germline, CDR1 SNHLY and CDR2 FYNNEI. CDR3 in DNA: TGTGCCAGCAAACAAGGGAGAGCTCTCAATCAGCCCCAGCATTTT. Residues: CASKQGRALNQPQHF.

The V call is TRBV25-1, the J call TRBJ2-1, with 7 nucleotides matching TRBD1. The CDR3 loop spans 15 amino acids. Per germline, CDR1 MGHDK and CDR2 SYGVNS. V trimming: 6 bases; J trimming: 6 bases; junction bases outside the gene matches: 11. Written as DNA, the CDR3 is TGTGCCAGCAGCCCAACCCGGGACAGCGGCAATGAGCAGTTCTTC. This codes for CASSPTRDSGNEQFF. Combining the CDR3 with reference TRBV25-1 and TRBJ2-1 gives the whole variable domain EADIYQTPRYLVIGTGKKITLECSQTMGHDKMYWYQQDPGMELHLIHYSYGVNSTEKGDLSSESTVSRIRTEHFPLTLESARPSHTSQYLCASSPTRDSGNEQFFGPGTRLTVL.

The chain employs TRBV3-1 (or the pseudogene TRBV3-2) and TRBJ1-1; D uncertain. V was clipped by 1 base and J by 1 base, with 4 bases between them. The germline V gene has CDR1 LGHDT and CDR2 YNNKEL (reference sequence). The CDR3 has 13 amino acids. The CDR3 coding sequence is TGTGCCAGCAGCCAAGGACGGAACACTGAAGCTTTCTTT. Protein product: CASSQGRNTEAFF.

The CDR3 region has the DNA TGCAGCGCTCGTTCGAACACTGAAGCTTTCTTT. It codes for CSARSNTEAFF. The chain combines TRBV29-1 with TRBJ1-1; no firm D call. Trimming removed 7 bases from V and 1 base from J, with 7 bases in between. The length of the CDR3 is 11 residues. CDR1 is SQVTM and CDR2 is ANQGSEA in the germline V gene.

This clone was observed a handful of times. J is TRBJ2-2 and V is TRBV6-6; D is unresolved. V was cut by 0 bases and J by 2 bases, with 10 bases left in between. This CDR3 has 16 amino acids. CDR1 MNHNY and CDR2 SVGAGI come from the germline V gene (reference sequence). The CDR3 coding sequence is TGTGCCAGCAGTTACTCGAGGCCTACAAACACCGGGGAGCTGTTTTTT. Translation gives CASSYSRPTNTGELFF.

This chain links TRBV9 with TRBJ2-2, with D possibly being TRBD1 (6 bases). From germline, CDR1 is SGDLS and CDR2 YYNGEE. V was trimmed by 4 bases and J by 1 base, leaving 14 bases between them. The CDR3 has 16 amino acids. The CDR3 sequence is CASSPRVGQNTGELFF. As DNA, the CDR3 is TGTGCCAGCAGCCCGAGGGTGGGACAGAACACCGGGGAGCTGTTTTTT.

V gene TRBV6-5 combines with J gene TRBJ2-7; 7 positions match TRBD1. J lost 4 bases, V lost 6 bases, and 9 bases had no gene match. The CDR3 is 14 amino acids. Germline V gene lookup returns CDR1 MNHEY and CDR2 SVGAGI. This CDR3 is CASSLTGKAYEQYF. The CDR3 DNA reads as TGTGCCAGCAGCCTGACAGGGAAGGCGTACGAGCAGTACTTC.

The table lists this clone with a count of one. J is TRBJ2-3 and V is TRBV6-5; the D is unclear. Germline V gene data show CDR1 as MNHEY and CDR2 as SVGAGI. Trimming took 6 bases from V and 0 from J, leaving 13 bases between them. The length of the CDR3 is 15 residues. In DNA form, the CDR3 reads TGTGCCAGCAGCGCCACGCCCTATAGCACAGATACGCAGTATTTT. Protein product: CASSATPYSTDTQYF.